This TCR beta chain was sequenced in a study of Ad26.COV2.S vaccination and SARS-CoV-2 variants (dated by TCRdb to 2020 to 2023). Study-level background: Vaccine-arm donors were drawn from COV1001, a multicentre, randomized, double-blind, placebo-controlled phase I-IIa trial of Ad26.COV2.S in healthy adults. Investigators remained blinded to trial group allocation during experiments and outcome assessment. TCRbeta repertoire sequencing was used to assess the specificity and breadth of SARS-CoV-2-reactive T cell receptors after Ad26.COV2.S vaccination. Trial participants were randomized into five groups of five: low-dose or high-dose Ad26.COV2.S given once or twice, or placebo on both occasions. A total of some 30 samples were included in the TCR-sequenced set, comprising around 19 Ad26.COV2.S vaccine recipients, 5 placebo recipients and 8 SARS-CoV-2 convalescent individuals. Ad26.COV2.S was administered intramuscularly at 5 x 10^10 or 1 x 10^11 viral particles, either as a single shot or as two shots given 56 days apart.

A remark on this clone: Its antigen remains unidentified. The junction does not match germline at one end; this may be a read error.

The immunoSEQ Assay was used to sequence TCRbeta CDR3 regions. After extraction, genomic DNA underwent amplification by bias-controlled multiplex PCR, followed by high-throughput sequencing. As for the original processing: To quantify the absolute abundance of every unique TCRbeta CDR3 region, sequences were collapsed and filtered. T cell fraction was estimated by normalizing TCRbeta template counts to usable DNA, with usable DNA measured through amplification of reference genes found in all nucleated cells. Repertoire TCRs were annotated as SARS-CoV-2-specific when V gene, CDR3 amino acid sequence and J gene were exactly matched to a known reactive TCR set. The reference SARS-CoV-2 TCR set came from MIRA and was filtered for enrichment in COVID-19-positive ImmuneCODE repertoires, removing public or cross-reactive TCRs. Based on the MIRA antigens, annotated TCRs were further analysed at the level of specific ORF or position within ORF. Breadth was defined as annotated unique rearrangements over total unique productive rearrangements; depth was the summed frequency of those rearrangements. TCR breadth was compared between groups using two-sided Wilcoxon rank-sum tests. Not all clones reach the TCRdb copy of this immuneACCESS table, which keeps in-frame sequences only. Checked studies attribute under half of the gap to unresolved V genes and leave the rest unexplained. That table furnishes V, J and clone size, whereas the DNA furnished D and trimming. This sample holds about 350,000 clones; 70% to 90% were observed only once. The ten largest clonotypes hold 9.5% to 12% of the sample.

Explained via the paper, the treatment or condition label denotes: about 20 received Ad26.COV2.S at low or high dose, single or two shots; a few received placebo; per-sample allocation not given. For vaccine and placebo recipients, repertoires were sequenced using samples collected on day 63 after the first injection. Cohort 1b enrolled some 25 adults aged 18-55 years at a single site in Boston, USA, between 29 July and 7 August 2020. Ad26.COV2.S consisted of a replication-incompetent adenovirus type 26 vector by which a prefusion-stabilized SARS-CoV-2 spike protein from the original Wuhan strain was expressed. Here is what the overall study found, with its caveats: Comparing responses between vaccine doses or regimens was not something the study was powered to do. Substantial breadth of spike-specific CD8+ and CD4+ T cell responses was reported after vaccination. Vaccine and placebo recipients had similar non-spike TCR breadth, a finding consistent with the vaccine containing only spike. It was noted by the authors that total T cell responses may have been underestimated by the TCR breadth and depth analyses. Ad26.COV2.S recipients had higher spike-specific TCR breadth than placebo recipients (P = 0.0014).

Sequenced here: peripheral blood, sampled in a trial of Ad26.COV2.S vaccine versus placebo. This TCR derives from a person between 18 and 60 years old who received the Ad26.COV2.S COVID-19 vaccine or a placebo.

The CDR3 has the sequence CSVAGTGRKEGGTIF. The DNA is as follows: TGCAGCGTTGCGGGGACAGGTCGGAAAGAGGGGGGGACCATCTTT. The V gene is TRBV29-1 and the J gene is TRBJ1-4; 8 middle bases align to TRBD1. Per the germline V gene, SQVTM is the CDR1 and ANQGSEA is the CDR2. The CDR3 numbers 15 residues from cysteine through phenylalanine. Of all the DNA, just the CDR3 is kept, 45 bases in frame from base 1.